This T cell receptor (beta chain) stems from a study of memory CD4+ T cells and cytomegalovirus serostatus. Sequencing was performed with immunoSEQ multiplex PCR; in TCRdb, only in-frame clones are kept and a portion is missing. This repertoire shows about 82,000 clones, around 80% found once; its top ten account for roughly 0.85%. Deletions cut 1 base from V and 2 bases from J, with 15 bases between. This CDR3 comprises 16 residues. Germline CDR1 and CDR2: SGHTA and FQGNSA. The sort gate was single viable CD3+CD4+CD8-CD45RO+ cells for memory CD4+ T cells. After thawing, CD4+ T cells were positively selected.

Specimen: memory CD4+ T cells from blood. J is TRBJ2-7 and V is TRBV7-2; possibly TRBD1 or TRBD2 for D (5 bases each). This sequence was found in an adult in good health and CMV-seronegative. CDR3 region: CASSLGWDGPTYEQYF. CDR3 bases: TGTGCCAGCAGCTTAGGCTGGGACGGACCAACCTACGAGCAGTACTTC. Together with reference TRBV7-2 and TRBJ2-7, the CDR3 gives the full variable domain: GAGVSQSPSNKVTEKGKDVELRCDPISGHTALYWYRQSLGQGLEFLIYFQGNSAPDKSGLPSDRFSAERTGGSVSTLTIQRTQQEDSAVYLCASSLGWDGPTYEQYFGPGTRLTVT.